Below, one T cell receptor beta chain is given with its context. The junction departs from germline at one end; a sequencing error may be responsible. All donors with ophthalmopathy were recorded as having moderate-to-severe activity, CAS ≥3, NOSPECS ≥4 and a duration under 3 months. Additional autoimmune diseases, uncontrolled infections, pregnancy or lactation disqualified patients. This sample was included in a study of Graves' ophthalmopathy and Graves' hyperthyroidism. Study-level information: Blood was drawn at initial diagnosis, before any treatment.

Investigators amplified TCR beta CDR3 regions from RNA transcripts. RT-PCR with HTBI primers came first, then second-round multiplex PCR. Each CDR3 protein gets one entry after TCRdb re-called the multiplex PCR reads with MiXCR. The profile shows about 740,000 distinct CDR3 sequences, 40% of them singletons. Germline loops: CDR1 MNHNY, CDR2 SVGAGI (reference sequence). The CDR3 extends over 12 amino acids. The source of this sequence is an adult man with Graves' ophthalmopathy. Sequenced input: peripheral blood. The rearrangement links TRBV6-6 to TRBJ2-7, with 10 nucleotides matching TRBD1. The CDR3 loop reads CASSPGTGERNF. The CDR3 coding sequence is TGTGCCAGCTCACCCGGGACAGGGGAGAGGAACTTC.